Detailed here is one T cell receptor (beta chain). Treatment here: randomized to nivolumab then ipilimumab (arm A) or the reverse (arm B). Sequenced by immunoSEQ multiplex PCR; TCRdb stores in-frame clones only, minus some. In the table there are approximately 13,000 clones, over 50% of which are singletons. The sample is drawn from a study of sequential checkpoint blockade in melanoma. The overall study: Maintenance nivolumab came after either treatment sequence.

The length of the CDR3 is 16 residues. The germline V gene has CDR1 SGHVS and CDR2 FNYEAQ. V shed 4 bases and J shed 5 bases, with 18 bases lying between them. The source material was CD8+ T cells sorted from blood (inferred from file names), sampled from a patient given nivolumab and ipilimumab in sequence. The V call is TRBV7-6, the J call TRBJ2-4; D perhaps matches TRBD1 (5 bases). The sequence was collected from a human donor with melanoma. The CDR3 loop reads CASSSGPGYSENIQYF. The CDR3 region has the DNA TGTGCCAGCAGCTCGGGCCCAGGGTATTCCGAAAACATTCAGTACTTC.